This record covers a single TCR beta chain. This sample is part of a study of blood T cell repertoires in COVID-19. Study-level information: Acute-phase and convalescent COVID-19 samples originated in the United States, Italy and Spain. The cDNA or gDNA used as material had been derived from T cells, B-cell-depleted T cells, or PBMCs.

Per the study methods: The assay estimated nucleated cells by amplifying reference gene primers. The method was immunoSEQ multiplex PCR; TCRdb's version includes in-frame clones alone and lacks a portion of them. V and J calls and clone size follow that table, whereas D and trimming were derived from the DNA. Of 230,000 or so clones listed, around four fifths were seen once; the top ten hold just under 20%. This clonotype was obtained from a man aged 25-45 years with active or convalescent COVID-19. Sequenced sample: peripheral blood.

The CDR3 protein is CASSLGLAGVGEQYF. The CDR3 DNA follows: TGTGCCAGCAGCTTGGGACTAGCGGGAGTCGGTGAGCAGTACTTC. The V and J genes are TRBV7-9 and TRBJ2-7; the match to TRBD2 covers 14 bases. CDR1 and CDR2 from the germline V gene are SEHNR and FQNEAQ (reference sequence). V lost 3 bases, J lost 7 bases, and 5 bases stayed unmatched. This CDR3 contains 15 residues.